These 2 T cell receptor beta chains share one sample of origin, sequenced in a study of blood T cell repertoires in COVID-19 (dated by TCRdb to 2018 to 2020). The library was prepared using the immunoSEQ multiplex PCR assay. TCRdb obtained this table from immuneACCESS and retained in-frame rearrangements with V and J assigned. These tables miss some clones; where compared with another copy, unresolved V genes account for less than half of the shortfall, and the remainder is unexplained. The sample yields fewer than 120,000 clones; around 90% were counted once. The top ten clones comprise roughly 3.3% of the sample. The material sequenced was peripheral blood. All receptors come from a woman aged 45-59 years with acute or convalescent COVID-19.

This clone showed up just a few times. The chain couples TRBV5-1 to TRBJ1-5, with unresolved D. V was pared by 3 bases and J by 9 bases, with 13 bases between. The CDR3 is 13 residues long. Germline CDR1 SGHRS, CDR2 YFSETQ. The CDR3 DNA follows: TGCGCCAGCAGCTACGGGGTATCGTCGCCCCAGCATTTT. Protein sequence: CASSYGVSSPQHF.

The chain uses TRBV6-1 and TRBJ2-2, with D tentatively TRBD1 (6 bases). The V gene lost 4 bases and the J gene lost 6 bases, with 21 bases spanning the gap. This CDR3 region has 17 residues. The germline V gene has CDR1 MNHNS and CDR2 SASEGT. CDR3 bases: TGTGCCAGCAGTGCTGGGACCGCAGTCAAGGGGGCCGGGGAGCTGTTTTTT. The encoded protein is CASSAGTAVKGAGELFF.